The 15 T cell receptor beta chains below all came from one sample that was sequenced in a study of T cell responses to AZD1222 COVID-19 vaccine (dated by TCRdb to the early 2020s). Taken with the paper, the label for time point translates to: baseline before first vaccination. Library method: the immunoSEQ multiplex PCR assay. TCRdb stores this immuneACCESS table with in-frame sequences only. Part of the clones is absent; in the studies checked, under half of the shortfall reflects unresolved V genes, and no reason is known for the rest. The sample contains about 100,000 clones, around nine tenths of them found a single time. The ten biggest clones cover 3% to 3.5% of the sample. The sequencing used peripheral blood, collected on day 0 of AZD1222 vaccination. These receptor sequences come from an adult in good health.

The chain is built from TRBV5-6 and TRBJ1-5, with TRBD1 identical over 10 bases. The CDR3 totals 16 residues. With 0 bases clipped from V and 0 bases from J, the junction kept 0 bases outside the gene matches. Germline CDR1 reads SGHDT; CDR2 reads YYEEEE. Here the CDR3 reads CASSLGQGASNQPQHF. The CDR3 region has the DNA TGTGCCAGCAGCTTGGGACAGGGGGCTAGCAATCAGCCCCAGCATTTT. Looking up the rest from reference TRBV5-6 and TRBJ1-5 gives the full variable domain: DAGVTQSPTHLIKTRGQQVTLRCSPKSGHDTVSWYQQALGQGPQFIFQYYEEEERQRGNFPDRFSGHQFPNYSSELNVNALLLGDSALYLCASSLGQGASNQPQHFGDGTRLSIL.

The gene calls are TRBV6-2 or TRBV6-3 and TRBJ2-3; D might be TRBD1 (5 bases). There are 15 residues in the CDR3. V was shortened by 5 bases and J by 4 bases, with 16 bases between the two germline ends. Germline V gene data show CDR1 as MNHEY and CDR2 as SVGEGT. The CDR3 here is CASSTGLAGADTQYF. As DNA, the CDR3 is TGTGCCAGCAGTACAGGTCTCGCAGGCGCAGATACGCAGTATTTT.

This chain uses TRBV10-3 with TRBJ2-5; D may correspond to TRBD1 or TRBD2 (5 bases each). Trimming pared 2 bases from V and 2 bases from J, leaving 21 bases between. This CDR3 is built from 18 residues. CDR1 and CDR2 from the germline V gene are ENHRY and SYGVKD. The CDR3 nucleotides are TGTGCCATCAGTGAGACCGAGGGTCAGGGAAGATGGCAAGAGACCCAGTACTTC. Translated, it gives CAISETEGQGRWQETQYF.

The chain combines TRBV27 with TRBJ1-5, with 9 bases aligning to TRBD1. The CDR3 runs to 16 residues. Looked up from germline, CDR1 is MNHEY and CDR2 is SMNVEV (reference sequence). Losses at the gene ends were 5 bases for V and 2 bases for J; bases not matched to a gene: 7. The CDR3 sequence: CASSRQGGLGNQPQHF. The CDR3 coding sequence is TGTGCCAGCAGTCGACAGGGGGGCCTTGGCAATCAGCCCCAGCATTTT.

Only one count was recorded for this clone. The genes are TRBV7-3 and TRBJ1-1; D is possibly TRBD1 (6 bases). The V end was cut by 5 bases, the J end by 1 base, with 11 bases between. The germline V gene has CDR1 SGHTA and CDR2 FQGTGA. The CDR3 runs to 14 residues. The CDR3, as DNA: TGTGCCAGCAGCCCCCGGGGGCCGAACACTGAAGCTTTCTTT. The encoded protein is CASSPRGPNTEAFF. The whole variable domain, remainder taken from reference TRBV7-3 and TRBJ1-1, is GAGVSQTPSNKVTEKGKYVELRCDPISGHTALYWYRQSLGQGPEFLIYFQGTGAADDSGLPNDRFFAVRPEGSVSTLKIQRTERGDSAVYLCASSPRGPNTEAFFGQGTRLTVV.

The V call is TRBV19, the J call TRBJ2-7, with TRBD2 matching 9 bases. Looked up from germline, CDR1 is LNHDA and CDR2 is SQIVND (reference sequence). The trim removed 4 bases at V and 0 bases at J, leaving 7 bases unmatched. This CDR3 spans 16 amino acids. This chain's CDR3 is CASSRTAGGYSYEQYF. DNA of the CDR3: TGTGCCAGTAGTAGGACAGCGGGGGGATACTCCTACGAGCAGTACTTC.

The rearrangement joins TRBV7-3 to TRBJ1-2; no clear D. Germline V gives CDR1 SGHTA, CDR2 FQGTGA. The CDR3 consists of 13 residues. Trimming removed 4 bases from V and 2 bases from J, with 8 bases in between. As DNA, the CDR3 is TGTGCCAGCAGCTCCGGATCAAACTATGGCTACACCTTC. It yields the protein CASSSGSNYGYTF.

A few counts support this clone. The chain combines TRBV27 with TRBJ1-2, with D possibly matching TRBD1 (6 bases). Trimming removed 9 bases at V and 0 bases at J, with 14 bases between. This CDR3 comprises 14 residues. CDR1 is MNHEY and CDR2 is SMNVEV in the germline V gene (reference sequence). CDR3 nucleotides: TGTGCCAGTAGAATAGGGGGTACTAACTATGGCTACACCTTC. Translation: CASRIGGTNYGYTF.

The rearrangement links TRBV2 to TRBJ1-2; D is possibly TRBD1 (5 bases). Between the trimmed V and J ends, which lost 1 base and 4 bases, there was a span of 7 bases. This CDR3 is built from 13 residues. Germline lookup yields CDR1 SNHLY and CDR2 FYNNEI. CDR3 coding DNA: TGTGCCAGCAGTGAAGGGGGCATCTATGGCTACACCTTC. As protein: CASSEGGIYGYTF.

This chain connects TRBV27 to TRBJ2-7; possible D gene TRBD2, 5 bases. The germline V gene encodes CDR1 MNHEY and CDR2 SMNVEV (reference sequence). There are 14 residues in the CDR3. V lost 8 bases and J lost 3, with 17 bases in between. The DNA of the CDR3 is TGTGCCAGCGGCGGGTGGGGTTTTCTCTACGAGCAGTACTTC. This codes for CASGGWGFLYEQYF.

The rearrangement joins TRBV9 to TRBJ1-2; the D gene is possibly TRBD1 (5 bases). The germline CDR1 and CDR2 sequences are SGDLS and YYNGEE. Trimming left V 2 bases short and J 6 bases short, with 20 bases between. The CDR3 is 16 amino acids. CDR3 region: CASSVNQDTRLDGYTF. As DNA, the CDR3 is TGTGCCAGCAGCGTCAACCAGGACACCCGTCTGGATGGCTACACCTTC.

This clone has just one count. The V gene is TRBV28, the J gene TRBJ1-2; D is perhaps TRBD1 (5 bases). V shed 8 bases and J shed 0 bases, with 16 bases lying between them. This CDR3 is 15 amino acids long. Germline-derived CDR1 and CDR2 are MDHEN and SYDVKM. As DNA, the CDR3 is TGTGCCAGCTACGGTGGGGCAACCTCTAACTATGGCTACACCTTC. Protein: CASYGGATSNYGYTF.

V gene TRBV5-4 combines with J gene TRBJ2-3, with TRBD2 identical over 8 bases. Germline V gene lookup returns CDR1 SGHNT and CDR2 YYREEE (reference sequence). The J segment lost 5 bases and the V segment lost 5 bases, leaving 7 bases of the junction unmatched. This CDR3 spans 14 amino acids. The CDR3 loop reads CASSGGGLGDTQYF. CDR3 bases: TGTGCCAGCAGTGGCGGGGGGCTCGGAGATACGCAGTATTTT.

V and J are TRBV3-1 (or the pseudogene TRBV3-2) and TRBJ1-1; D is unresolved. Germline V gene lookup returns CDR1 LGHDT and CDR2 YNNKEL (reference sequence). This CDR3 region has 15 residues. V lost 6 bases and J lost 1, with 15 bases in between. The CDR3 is CASSLGSVQNTEAFF. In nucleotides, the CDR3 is TGTGCCAGCAGTCTGGGCTCGGTACAGAACACTGAAGCTTTCTTT.

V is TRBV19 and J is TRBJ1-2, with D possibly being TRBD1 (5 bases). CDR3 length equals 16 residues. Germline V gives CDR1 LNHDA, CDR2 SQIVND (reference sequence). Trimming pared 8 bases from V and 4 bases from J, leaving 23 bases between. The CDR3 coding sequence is TGTGCCAGTCTATTGCAGGGAGGAGGCTTAGCCTATGGCTACACCTTC. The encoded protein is CASLLQGGGLAYGYTF.